This entry lists 10 T cell receptor beta chains sequenced from one sample in a study of control samples from healthy donors and cancer patients. Profiling relied on immunoSEQ multiplex PCR, and the TCRdb table lists in-frame clones only, not all of them. The sample shows some 94,000 clones, roughly nine tenths of them seen only once. The specimen sequenced was blood. The receptors were sampled from a woman aged 50 to 60 in good health.

The genes are TRBV4-2 and TRBJ2-3; 8 positions agree with TRBD2. V shed 5 bases, J shed 5 bases, and the junction held 15 bases outside the gene matches. The CDR3 contains 17 residues. The germline V gene encodes CDR1 LGHNA and CDR2 YNFKEQ. The DNA for the CDR3 is TGTGCCAGCAGCTACTCTTCGAGCGGGGGTTGGGAAGATACGCAGTATTTT. This sequence encodes CASSYSSSGGWEDTQYF.

The chain employs TRBV27 and TRBJ2-7; no clear D. Per germline, CDR1 MNHEY and CDR2 SMNVEV (reference sequence). Trimming left V 8 bases short and J 2 bases short, with 10 bases between. The CDR3 sequence is 12 residues long. CDR3 sequence (DNA): TGTGCCAGCGGAACCAGCCCCTACGAGCAGTACTTC. Protein product: CASGTSPYEQYF.

CDR3 nucleotide sequence: TGTGCCCTCCAGCGGCGGGAGGGCCGAGATACGCAGTATTTT. It encodes CALQRREGRDTQYF. This sequence joins TRBV27 and TRBJ2-3, with 9 bases identical to TRBD2. The germline gives CDR1 MNHEY, CDR2 SMNVEV (reference sequence). With 11 bases clipped from V and 5 bases from J, the junction kept 11 bases outside the gene matches. The CDR3 runs to 14 residues.

The V gene is TRBV28, the J gene TRBJ2-1; D ambiguous. Per germline, CDR1 MDHEN and CDR2 SYDVKM. The CDR3 loop spans 14 amino acids. The V end lost 11 bases, the J end lost 2 bases, and 16 bases lay between the germline ends. CDR3 DNA sequence: TGTGCCGGAAACTCCGGTGCCCCCTACAATGAGCAGTTCTTC. Protein product: CAGNSGAPYNEQFF.

In this sample, this clone turned up once. V usage is TRBV21-1 and J usage is TRBJ1-5. TRBV21-1 counts as a pseudogene. The CDR3 totals 15 residues. CDR3 residues: CASSKGGHRNQPQHF. In DNA form, the CDR3 reads TGTGCCAGCAGCAAAGGTGGTCATCGAAATCAGCCCCAGCATTTT.

The rearrangement links TRBV12-3 or TRBV12-4 to TRBJ1-2; a possible D gene is TRBD1 (6 bases). The V end lost 5 bases, the J end lost 5 bases, and 12 bases lay between the germline ends. The CDR3 is 13 amino acids. CDR3 residues: CASSTQGSYGYTF. Here the CDR3 DNA reads TGTGCCAGCAGTACCCAGGGGTCTTATGGCTACACCTTC.

This chain links TRBV7-9 with TRBJ1-6; 7 nucleotides line up with TRBD1. Per germline, CDR1 SEHNR and CDR2 FQNEAQ (reference sequence). This CDR3 has 16 residues. V was clipped by 1 base and J by 4 bases; unmatched bases: 4. The CDR3 nucleotides are TGTGCCAGCAGCTTAGAAGGGACAGCTTATAATTCACCCCTCCACTTT. Its protein is CASSLEGTAYNSPLHF.

V is TRBV4-3 and J is TRBJ1-3; D gene ambiguous. V lost 0 bases, J lost 4 bases, and 1 base lay in between. This CDR3 spans 12 amino acids. Germline CDR1 reads LGHNA; CDR2 reads YSLEER. The CDR3 coding sequence is TGCGCCAGCAGCCAAGAAGGAAACACCATATATTTT. It codes for CASSQEGNTIYF.

The chain employs TRBV9 and TRBJ1-2; D not certain. The V end was cut by 0 bases, the J end by 2 bases, with 11 bases between. Germline V gene lookup returns CDR1 SGDLS and CDR2 YYNGEE. The CDR3 is 15 amino acids. The CDR3 is CASSVATTRNYGYTF. Written as DNA, the CDR3 is TGTGCCAGCAGCGTAGCGACAACTCGCAACTATGGCTACACCTTC.

This chain links TRBV19 with TRBJ2-5; perhaps TRBD1 as D (5 bases). The CDR3 is 13 residues long. Germline CDR1 reads LNHDA; CDR2 reads SQIVND (reference sequence). Deletions cut 6 bases from V and 4 bases from J, with 12 bases between. The CDR3 DNA reads as TGTGCCAGTAGCGTGCAGGGTACAGAGACCCAGTACTTC. Protein sequence: CASSVQGTETQYF.